This TCR beta chain was sequenced for a study of beta chain features in type 1 diabetes. Study-wide points: People with Type 1 diabetes carried modestly yet significantly shorter TCRB CDR3s in all four CD4+ subsets. Shorter templates might be favored by PCR, equally in patients and controls.

Concerning this clone: Its antigen is currently unknown.

After removal of 5 bases from V and 3 bases from J, the junction contained 12 bases not matched to a gene. The CDR3 loop spans 17 amino acids. Germline V lookup: CDR1 SEHNR, CDR2 FQNEAQ (reference sequence). The study reverse transcribed the entire isolated RNA, so it sequenced expressed TCRB transcripts. Profiled with immunoSEQ multiplex PCR; TCRdb holds only in-frame clones, not every one. In the table there are some 350,000 clones, about 14% of which are singletons. This rearrangement joins TRBV7-9 to TRBJ2-3; TRBD2 matches 9 bases. This TCR derives from a young woman with type 1 diabetes. The sequenced sample was naive CD4+ T cells from blood. The CDR3 DNA follows: TGTGCCAGCAGCCCAAGAGGCGGGAGGGCCAGGACAGATACGCAGTATTTT. Protein product: CASSPRGGRARTDTQYF. Full variable domain (rest looked up from reference TRBV7-9 and TRBJ2-3): DTGVSQNPRHKITKRGQNVTFRCDPISEHNRLYWYRQTLGQGPEFLTYFQNEAQLEKSRLLSDRFSAERPKGSFSTLEIQRTEQGDSAMYLCASSPRGGRARTDTQYFGPGTRLTVL.